This TCR beta chain was documented in a study of T-cell reconstitution after alpha-beta-depleted transplantation in children. Preparing the TCRbeta library involved the use of unique molecular identifiers. TCRdb re-called the PCR reads with MiXCR, one entry per CDR3 protein. Of some 260,000 distinct CDR3 sequences detected, roughly a quarter appear once; the ten largest clones hold about 5%. Only a few counts were recorded for this clonotype. Its antigen is as yet unknown. Trimming shortened V by 0 bases and J by 3 bases, and 13 bases separated the two germline ends. Germline-derived CDR1 and CDR2 are SGHRS and YFSETQ. The CDR3 sequence is 15 residues long. Whole-study results and caveats: Diversity and T-cell counts at one year after transplant derived mostly from new T cells. Diversity of TCRbeta at day 60 was high in some patients, arising from surviving recipient T cells and thymic progenitors. Several hundred graft clones that had expanded were reportedly the source of alpha-beta T cells about two months after transplant.

The V and J genes are TRBV5-1 and TRBJ2-7, with D unresolved. Sequenced material: PBMCs, mostly from graft donor cells, taken 360 days after TCRalphabeta/CD19-depleted stem cell transplant. This TCR came from a female patient between 2 and 10 years old who had a stem cell transplant for congenital amegakaryocytic thrombocytopenia, so the T cells may come from the graft donor. CDR3 DNA sequence: TGCGCCAGCAGCTTGGATGGCCAGCAGTACTACGAGCAGTACTTC. Protein sequence: CASSLDGQQYYEQYF. The whole variable domain, remainder taken from reference TRBV5-1 and TRBJ2-7, is KAGVTQTPRYLIKTRGQQVTLSCSPISGHRSVSWYQQTPGQGLQFLFEYFSETQRNKGNFPGRFSGRQFSNSRSEMNVSTLELGDSALYLCASSLDGQQYYEQYFGPGTRLTVT.